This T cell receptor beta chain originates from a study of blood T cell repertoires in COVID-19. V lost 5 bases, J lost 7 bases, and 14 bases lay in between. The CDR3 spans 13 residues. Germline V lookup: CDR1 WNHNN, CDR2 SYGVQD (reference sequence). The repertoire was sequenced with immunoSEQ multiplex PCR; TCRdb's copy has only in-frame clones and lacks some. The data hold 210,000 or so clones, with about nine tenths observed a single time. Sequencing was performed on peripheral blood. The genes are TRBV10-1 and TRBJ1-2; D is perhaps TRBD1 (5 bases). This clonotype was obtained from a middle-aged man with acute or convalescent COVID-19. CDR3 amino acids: CASSPRRGLGYTF. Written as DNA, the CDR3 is TGCGCCAGCAGTCCCCGGCGGGGCCTTGGCTACACCTTC.